Sequencing of this T cell receptor (beta chain) was carried out in a study of T-cell reconstitution after alpha-beta-depleted transplantation in children. Study outcomes and limitations: About two months after transplant, alpha-beta T cells reportedly came from several hundred expanded graft clones. There were some patients whose high TCRbeta diversity at day 60 came from surviving recipient T cells and thymic progenitors. Hyperexpanded clones declined; after one year, newly produced T cells mostly supplied diversity.

Unique molecular identifiers were used to barcode this TCRbeta library. TCRdb re-analysed the PCR reads in MiXCR, keeping a single row per CDR3 protein. Of about 600,000 distinct CDR3 sequences listed, about 21% are singletons. V was trimmed by 7 bases and J by 0 bases, leaving 11 bases between them. The germline gives CDR1 SQVTM, CDR2 ANQGSEA. The CDR3 contains 13 residues. A remark on this clonotype: Its antigen remains unidentified.

The chain combines TRBV29-1 with TRBJ2-3; D might be TRBD2 (7 bases). The receptor was derived from a boy under three years old who had a stem cell transplant for acute myeloid leukemia, so the T cells may come from the graft donor. This material consisted of PBMCs, mostly from graft donor cells, taken 360 days after TCRalphabeta/CD19-depleted stem cell transplant. The CDR3 is CSGGGASTDTQYF. CDR3 bases: TGCAGCGGGGGGGGGGCTAGCACAGATACGCAGTATTTT.